The 5 T cell receptor beta chains below were found in one sample sequenced in a study of T cell responses to AZD1222 COVID-19 vaccine. The assay was immunoSEQ multiplex PCR, and TCRdb's table has in-frame clones only and misses some. The sample has 120,000 to 150,000 clones, approximately 89% seen once. Sequences were derived from peripheral blood, sampled on day 0 of AZD1222 vaccination. The source is an adult in good health.

This CDR3 is CASSEYGEAYEQYF. The CDR3, as DNA: TGTGCCAGCAGTGAATATGGAGAGGCCTACGAGCAGTACTTC. V usage is TRBV6-1 and J usage is TRBJ2-7; no definite D call. The CDR3 is 14 amino acids. In germline, CDR1 is MNHNS, CDR2 SASEGT. Trimming stripped 2 bases from V and 2 bases from J, with 10 bases between.

The CDR3 here is CASSEGAGVPYEQYF. CDR3 coding DNA: TGTGCCAGCAGTGAAGGGGCGGGGGTTCCCTACGAGCAGTACTTC. V is TRBV6-1 and J is TRBJ2-7; 7 nucleotides match TRBD2. Trimming removed 1 base from V and 2 bases from J; junction bases left unmatched: 5. Germline V gene lookup returns CDR1 MNHNS and CDR2 SASEGT. CDR3 size: 15 residues.

The chain is built from TRBV2 and TRBJ2-7, with D unresolved. V was shortened by 3 bases and J by 5 bases, with 8 bases between the two germline ends. There are 12 residues in the CDR3. CDR1 SNHLY and CDR2 FYNNEI come from the germline V gene. The CDR3 region has the DNA TGTGCCAGCAGTGATATGGAAAACGAGCAGTACTTC. Amino acid sequence: CASSDMENEQYF.

This clone was counted a few times. V and J are TRBV29-1 and TRBJ2-2; no reliable D call. The CDR3 covers 13 residues. Trimming stripped 0 bases from V and 4 bases from J, with 6 bases between. CDR1 is SQVTM and CDR2 is ANQGSEA in the germline V gene. In DNA form, the CDR3 reads TGCAGCGTTGAAGACGGATCCACCGGGGAGCTGTTTTTT. Amino acids: CSVEDGSTGELFF.

This chain uses TRBV5-6 with TRBJ1-2; the D gene is possibly TRBD1 (6 bases). The ends were cut back, 4 bases at V and 5 bases at J, with 15 bases in the middle. Germline loops: CDR1 SGHDT, CDR2 YYEEEE. The CDR3 runs to 14 residues. The CDR3 nucleotides read TGTGCCAGCAGCCCTACATCCGGGACATATGGCTACACCTTC. Translating it yields CASSPTSGTYGYTF.